This TCR beta chain came from a study of shared clonotypes between healthy human individuals. Study summary: The donor pool was made up of a couple of women and a few men aged 18 to 49. Per donor, three plates held CD4 naive cells, three held CD4 memory, two held CD8 naive and one held CD8 memory. Study findings and constraints: Large sequencing depth failed to make sorted-subset sequencing complete, rarefaction showed.

Naive CD8 populations comprised CD45RO-negative cells positively selected for CCR7, excluding terminally differentiated effector memory CD45RA+ cells. The data were produced by immunoSEQ multiplex PCR, yet TCRdb's version contains in-frame clones alone and is incomplete. The table records some 2.1 million clones, 93% of them present only once. The V end lost 9 bases, the J end lost 4 bases, and 16 bases lay between the germline ends. The CDR3 has 14 amino acids. Germline lookup yields CDR1 LNHDA and CDR2 SQIVND (reference sequence). A remark on this clone: Its antigen is unknown.

The TCR originated in a young man in good health. Some clones in this sample may be carry-over from other donors' samples. The chain recombines TRBV19 with TRBJ1-5; D is uncertain. Sequencing was carried out using naive CD8+ T cells from PBMCs. CDR3 nucleotide sequence: TGTGCCAGCTCGAAGTTCGGCAGGAATCAGCCCCAGCATTTT. Its protein product is CASSKFGRNQPQHF.